This T cell receptor beta chain was obtained from a study of early T cells in non-severe SARS-CoV-2 infection. This clonotype was picked up a small number of times. Unique molecular identifiers were affixed to single, distinct cDNA molecules. TCRdb redid the calling of the 5' RACE reads with MiXCR, one entry per CDR3 protein. The data show 100,000 to 150,000 distinct CDR3 sequences, 14% to 15% seen once. This sequence originates from an adult who was a healthcare worker with PCR-confirmed SARS-CoV-2 infection or an uninfected control (not recorded which). What was sequenced was whole blood.

The CDR3 protein is CASSQEVAGVDPGTDTQYF. The CDR3, as DNA: TGTGCCAGCAGCCAAGAAGTGGCTGGCGTCGATCCGGGCACAGATACGCAGTATTTT. The J gene is TRBJ2-3, the V gene TRBV3-1; D gene unclear. Looked up from germline, CDR1 is LGHDT and CDR2 is YNNKEL (reference sequence). Trimming pared 0 bases from V and 1 base from J, leaving 20 bases between. This CDR3 spans 19 amino acids.